This T cell receptor (beta chain) stems from a study of blood T cell repertoires in COVID-19. Study details: Collection of acute and convalescent COVID-19 samples took place in the United States, Italy and Spain. PBMCs, B-cell-depleted T cells, or T cells were the source of the cDNA or gDNA that made up the material.

Original analysis: How many nucleated cells were present was estimated from reference gene primer amplification. Assay used: immunoSEQ multiplex PCR; TCRdb lists only in-frame clones, some missing. From that table come the V and J calls and clone size; the DNA was used to work out D and trimming. The table includes 150,000 to 200,000 clones, about 86% detected once. Trimming at V came to 1 base and at J to 4 bases, leaving 5 bases not matched to a gene. Germline CDR1 SGHDN, CDR2 FVKESK. This CDR3 is 15 amino acids long. This clonotype originated in a woman of 80 years or more with acute or convalescent COVID-19. Sequencing was performed on peripheral blood. The genes are TRBV14 and TRBJ1-2; 8 positions match TRBD1. CDR3 nucleotide sequence: TGTGCCAGCAGCCAAGCCGGGACAGGAACCTATGGCTACACCTTC. Protein product: CASSQAGTGTYGYTF. The whole variable domain, filled in from reference TRBV14 and TRBJ1-2, reads EAGVTQFPSHSVIEKGQTVTLRCDPISGHDNLYWYRRVMGKEIKFLLHFVKESKQDESGMPNNRFLAERTGGTYSTLKVQPAELEDSGVYFCASSQAGTGTYGYTFGSGTRLTVV.